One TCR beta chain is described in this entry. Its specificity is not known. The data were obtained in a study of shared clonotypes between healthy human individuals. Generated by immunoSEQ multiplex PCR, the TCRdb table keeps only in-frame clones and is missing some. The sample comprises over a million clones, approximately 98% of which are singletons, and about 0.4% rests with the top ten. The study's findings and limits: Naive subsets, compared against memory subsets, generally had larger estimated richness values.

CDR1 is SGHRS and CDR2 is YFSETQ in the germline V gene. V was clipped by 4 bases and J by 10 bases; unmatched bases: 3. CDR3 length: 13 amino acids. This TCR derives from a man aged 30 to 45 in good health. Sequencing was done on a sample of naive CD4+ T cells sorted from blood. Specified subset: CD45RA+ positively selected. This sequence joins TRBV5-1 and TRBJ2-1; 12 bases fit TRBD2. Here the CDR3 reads CASSPGTSGEQFF. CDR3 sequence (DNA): TGCGCCAGCAGCCCCGGGACTAGCGGGGAGCAGTTCTTC. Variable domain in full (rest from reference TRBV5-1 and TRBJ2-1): KAGVTQTPRYLIKTRGQQVTLSCSPISGHRSVSWYQQTPGQGLQFLFEYFSETQRNKGNFPGRFSGRQFSNSRSEMNVSTLELGDSALYLCASSPGTSGEQFFGPGTRLTVL.